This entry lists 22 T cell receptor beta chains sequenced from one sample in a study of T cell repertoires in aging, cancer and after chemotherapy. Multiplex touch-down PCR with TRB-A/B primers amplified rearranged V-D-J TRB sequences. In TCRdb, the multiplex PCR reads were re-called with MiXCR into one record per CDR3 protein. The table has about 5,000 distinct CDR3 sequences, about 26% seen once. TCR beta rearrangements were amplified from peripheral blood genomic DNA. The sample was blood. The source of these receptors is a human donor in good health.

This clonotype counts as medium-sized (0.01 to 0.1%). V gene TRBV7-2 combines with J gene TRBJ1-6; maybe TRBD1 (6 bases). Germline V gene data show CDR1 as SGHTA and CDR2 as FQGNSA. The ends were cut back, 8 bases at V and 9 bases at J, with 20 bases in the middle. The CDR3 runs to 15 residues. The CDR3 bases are TGTGCCAGCTCCTTGAGCCCAGGGGTGGGTTCACCCCTCCACTTT. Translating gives CASSLSPGVGSPLHF.

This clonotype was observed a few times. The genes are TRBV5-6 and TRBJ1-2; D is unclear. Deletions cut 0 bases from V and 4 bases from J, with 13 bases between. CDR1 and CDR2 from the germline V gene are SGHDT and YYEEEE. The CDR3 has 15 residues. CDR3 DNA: TGTGCCAGCAGCTTGGAGGGTACCTTCCCCTATGGCTACACCTTC. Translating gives CASSLEGTFPYGYTF.

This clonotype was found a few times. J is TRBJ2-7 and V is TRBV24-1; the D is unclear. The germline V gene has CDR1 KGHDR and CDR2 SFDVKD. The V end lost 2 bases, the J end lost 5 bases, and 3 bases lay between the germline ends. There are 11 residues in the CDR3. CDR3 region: CATSDYNEQYF. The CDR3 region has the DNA TGTGCCACCAGTGATTACAACGAGCAGTACTTC.

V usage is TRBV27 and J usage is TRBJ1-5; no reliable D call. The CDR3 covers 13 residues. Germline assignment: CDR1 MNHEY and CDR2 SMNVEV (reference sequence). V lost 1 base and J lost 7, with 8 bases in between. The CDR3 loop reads CASSLCSGQPQHF. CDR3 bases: TGTGCCAGCAGTTTATGTAGCGGACAGCCCCAGCATTTT.

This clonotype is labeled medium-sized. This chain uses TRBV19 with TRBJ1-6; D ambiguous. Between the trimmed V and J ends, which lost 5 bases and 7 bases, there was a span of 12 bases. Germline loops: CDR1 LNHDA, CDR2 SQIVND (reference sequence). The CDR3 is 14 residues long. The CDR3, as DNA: TGTGCCAGTAGTCCCGGGGTCCTCAATTCACCCCTCCACTTT. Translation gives CASSPGVLNSPLHF.

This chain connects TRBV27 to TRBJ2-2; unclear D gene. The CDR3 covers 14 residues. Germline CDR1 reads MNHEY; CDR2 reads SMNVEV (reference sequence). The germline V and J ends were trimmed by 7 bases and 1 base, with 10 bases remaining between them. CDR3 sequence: CASNGQRNTGELFF. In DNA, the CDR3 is TGTGCCAGCAACGGTCAGAGGAACACCGGGGAGCTGTTTTTT.

The CDR3 is CASSLEQGSSYEQYF. For the CDR3, the DNA is TGTGCCAGCAGCTTAGAACAGGGGTCTTCCTACGAGCAGTACTTC. This chain links TRBV7-2 with TRBJ2-7, with 7 nucleotides matching TRBD1. Germline-derived CDR1 and CDR2 are SGHTA and FQGNSA. V dropped 1 base and J dropped 1; count of bases not matched to a gene: 4. There are 15 residues in the CDR3.

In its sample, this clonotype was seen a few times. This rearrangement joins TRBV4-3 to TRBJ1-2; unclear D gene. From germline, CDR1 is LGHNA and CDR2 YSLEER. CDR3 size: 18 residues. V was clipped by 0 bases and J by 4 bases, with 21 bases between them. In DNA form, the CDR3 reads TGCGCCAGCAGCCAAGATTTTCTGATACAGAGCTTGGCCTATGGCTACACCTTC. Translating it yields CASSQDFLIQSLAYGYTF.

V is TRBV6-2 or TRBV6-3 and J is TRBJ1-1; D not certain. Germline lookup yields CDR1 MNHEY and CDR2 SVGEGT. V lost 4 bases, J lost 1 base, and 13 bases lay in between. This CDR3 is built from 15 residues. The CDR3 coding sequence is TGTGCCAGCAGTTTTGTCTCGGCAGGGAACACTGAAGCTTTCTTT. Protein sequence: CASSFVSAGNTEAFF.

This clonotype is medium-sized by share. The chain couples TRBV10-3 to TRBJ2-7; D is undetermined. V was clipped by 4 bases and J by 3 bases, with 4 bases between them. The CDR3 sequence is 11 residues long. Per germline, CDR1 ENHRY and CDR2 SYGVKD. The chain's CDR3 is CAISGGYEQYF. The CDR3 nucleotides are TGTGCCATCAGTGGAGGCTACGAGCAGTACTTC.

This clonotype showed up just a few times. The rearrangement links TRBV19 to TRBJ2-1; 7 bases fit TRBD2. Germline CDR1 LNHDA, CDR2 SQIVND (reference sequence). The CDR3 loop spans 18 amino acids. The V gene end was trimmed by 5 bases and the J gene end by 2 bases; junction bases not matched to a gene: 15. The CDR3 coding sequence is TGTGCCAGTAGTGTGTCTAAGACTAGCCGTTCCCCCTACAATGAGCAGTTCTTC. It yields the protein CASSVSKTSRSPYNEQFF.

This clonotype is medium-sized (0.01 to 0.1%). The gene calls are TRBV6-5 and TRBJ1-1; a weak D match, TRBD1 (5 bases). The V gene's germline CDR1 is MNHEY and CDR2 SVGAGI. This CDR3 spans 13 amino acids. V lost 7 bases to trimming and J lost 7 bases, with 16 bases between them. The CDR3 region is CASKGVETNEAFF. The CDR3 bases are TGTGCCAGCAAAGGGGTTGAGACCAATGAAGCTTTCTTT.

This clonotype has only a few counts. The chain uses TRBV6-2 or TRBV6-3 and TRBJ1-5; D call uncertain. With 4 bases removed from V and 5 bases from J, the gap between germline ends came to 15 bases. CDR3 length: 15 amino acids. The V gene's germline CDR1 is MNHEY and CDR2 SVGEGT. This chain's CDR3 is CASSLGHAGDQPQHF. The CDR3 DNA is TGTGCCAGCAGTTTAGGCCACGCCGGGGATCAGCCCCAGCATTTT.

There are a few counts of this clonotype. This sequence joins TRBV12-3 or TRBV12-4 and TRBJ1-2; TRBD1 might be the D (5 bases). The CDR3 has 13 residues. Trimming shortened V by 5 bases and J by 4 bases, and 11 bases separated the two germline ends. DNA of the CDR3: TGTGCCAGCAGTCTGGGACTTGTCTATGGCTACACCTTC. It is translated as CASSLGLVYGYTF.

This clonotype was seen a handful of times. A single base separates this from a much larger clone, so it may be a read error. CDR3 sequence reads: CASSYRGDEQFF. Written as DNA, the CDR3 is TGTGCCAGCAGTTACCGGGGAGATGAGCAGTTCTTC. The chain recombines TRBV6-2 or TRBV6-3 with TRBJ2-1; tentative D call: TRBD2 (5 bases). The V end was cut by 2 bases, the J end by 8 bases, with 7 bases between. CDR1 and CDR2 from the germline V gene are MNHEY and SVGEGT. This CDR3 is built from 12 residues.

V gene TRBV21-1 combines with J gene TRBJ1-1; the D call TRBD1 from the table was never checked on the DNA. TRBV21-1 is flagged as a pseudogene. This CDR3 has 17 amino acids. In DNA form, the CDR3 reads TGTGCCAGCAGCCGGCGGACAGGGGGTATGATGAACACTGAAGCTTTCTTT. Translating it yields CASSRRTGGMMNTEAFF.

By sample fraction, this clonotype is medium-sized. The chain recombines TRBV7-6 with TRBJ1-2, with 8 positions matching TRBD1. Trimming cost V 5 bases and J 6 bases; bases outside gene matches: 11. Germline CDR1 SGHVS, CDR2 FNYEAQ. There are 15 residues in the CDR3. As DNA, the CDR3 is TGTGCCAGCAGCCTTGCCCCCGGGACAGGAGATGGCTACACCTTC. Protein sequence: CASSLAPGTGDGYTF.

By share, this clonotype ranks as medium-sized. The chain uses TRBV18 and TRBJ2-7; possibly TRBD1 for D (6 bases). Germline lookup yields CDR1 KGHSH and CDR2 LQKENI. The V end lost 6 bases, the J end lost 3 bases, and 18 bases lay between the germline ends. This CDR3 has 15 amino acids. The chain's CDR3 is CASSHDDRFGYEQYF. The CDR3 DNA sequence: TGTGCCAGCTCCCACGACGACAGGTTTGGCTACGAGCAGTACTTC.

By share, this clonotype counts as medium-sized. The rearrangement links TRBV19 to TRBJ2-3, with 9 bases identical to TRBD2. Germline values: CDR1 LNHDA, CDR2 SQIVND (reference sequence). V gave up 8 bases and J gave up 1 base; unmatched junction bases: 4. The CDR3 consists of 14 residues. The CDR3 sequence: CASGLAGGTDTQYF. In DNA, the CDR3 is TGTGCCAGTGGCTTAGCGGGGGGCACAGATACGCAGTATTTT.

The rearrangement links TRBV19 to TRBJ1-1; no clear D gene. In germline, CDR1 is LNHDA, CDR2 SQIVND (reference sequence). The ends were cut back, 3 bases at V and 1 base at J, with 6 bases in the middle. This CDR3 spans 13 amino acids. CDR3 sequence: CASSIPQNTEAFF. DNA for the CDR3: TGTGCCAGTAGTATTCCCCAGAACACTGAAGCTTTCTTT.

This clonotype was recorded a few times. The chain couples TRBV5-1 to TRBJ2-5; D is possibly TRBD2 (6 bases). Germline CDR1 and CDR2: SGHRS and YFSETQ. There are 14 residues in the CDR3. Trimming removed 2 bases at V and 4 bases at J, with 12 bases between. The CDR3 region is CASSFRGERETQYF. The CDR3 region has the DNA TGCGCCAGCAGCTTTCGCGGGGAGAGAGAGACCCAGTACTTC.

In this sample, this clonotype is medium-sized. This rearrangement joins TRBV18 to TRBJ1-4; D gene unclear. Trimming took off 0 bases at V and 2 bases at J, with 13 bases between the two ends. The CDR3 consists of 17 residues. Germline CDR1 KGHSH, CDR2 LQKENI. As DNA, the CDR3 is TGTGCCAGCTCACCACCGAGGTGGTCAGGCACTAATGAAAAACTGTTTTTT. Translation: CASSPPRWSGTNEKLFF.